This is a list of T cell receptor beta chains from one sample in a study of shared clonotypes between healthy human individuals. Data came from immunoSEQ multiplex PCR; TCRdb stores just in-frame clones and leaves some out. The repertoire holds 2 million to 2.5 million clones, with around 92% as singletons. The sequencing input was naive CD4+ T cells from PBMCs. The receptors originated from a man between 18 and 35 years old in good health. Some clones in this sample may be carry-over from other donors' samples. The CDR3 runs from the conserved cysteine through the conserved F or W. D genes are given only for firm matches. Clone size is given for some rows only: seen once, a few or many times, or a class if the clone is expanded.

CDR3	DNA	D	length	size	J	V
CASSVDRVERKLFF	TGCGCCAGCAGCGTCGACAGGGTAGAGAGAAAACTGTTTTTT	TRBD1	14	once	TRBJ1-4	TRBV5-1
CSADGGTNTDTQYF	TGCAGCGCCGATGGGGGGACGAACACAGATACGCAGTATTTT	.	14	.	TRBJ2-3	TRBV29-1
CASSLVLAGGYEQYF	TGCGCCAGCAGCTTGGTACTAGCGGGAGGCTACGAGCAGTACTTC	TRBD2	15	.	TRBJ2-7	TRBV5-1
CASSEFGGVSYEQYF	TGTGCCAGCAGTGAGTTCGGGGGGGTGTCCTACGAGCAGTACTTC	TRBD2	15	.	TRBJ2-7	TRBV6-1
CADSNLKAPPYEQYF	TGTGCGGACAGTAACCTAAAGGCCCCCCCCTACGAGCAGTACTTC	.	15	.	TRBJ2-7	TRBV19
CAWGLAGNNEQFF	TGTGCCTGGGGACTAGCGGGCAACAATGAGCAGTTCTTC	TRBD2	13	.	TRBJ2-1	TRBV30
CSAQLRQPGGEKLFF	TGCAGCGCCCAACTCCGACAGCCCGGGGGTGAAAAACTGTTTTTT	.	15	.	TRBJ1-4	TRBV29-1
CASSPPAAEETQYF	TGTGCCAGCTCACCACCGGCGGCTGAAGAGACCCAGTACTTC	.	14	.	TRBJ2-5	TRBV18
CASSGRSRGERYGYTF	TGTGCCAGCAGCGGCCGAAGCCGGGGGGAGCGCTATGGCTACACCTTC	.	16	.	TRBJ1-2	TRBV9
CASSEQRLNYGYTF	TGTGCCAGCAGTGAACAGCGGCTAAACTATGGCTACACCTTC	.	14	few	TRBJ1-2	TRBV2
CASSLSSLPDHEQYF	TGTGCCAGCAGTTTGAGCAGCCTTCCTGACCACGAGCAGTACTTC	.	15	.	TRBJ2-7	TRBV28
CASSLVGSGHYEQYF	TGTGCCAGCAGCTTAGTGGGATCAGGACACTACGAGCAGTACTTC	.	15	.	TRBJ2-7	TRBV7-2
CASSSPLLDTQYF	TGTGCCAGCAGTTCCCCTTTACTGGATACGCAGTATTTT	.	13	once	TRBJ2-3	TRBV28
CASSLPETGPYNEQFF	TGTGCCAGCAGTTTACCAGAGACAGGCCCCTACAATGAGCAGTTCTTC	.	16	.	TRBJ2-1	TRBV28
CASSLGGRAGEQFF	TGTGCCAGCAGCTTGGGCGGGAGGGCAGGTGAGCAGTTCTTC	TRBD2	14	.	TRBJ2-1	TRBV5-8
CASSYRGRRFFPGNTIYF	TGCGCCAGCTCTTACAGGGGGCGCAGGTTTTTCCCTGGAAACACCATATATTTT	TRBD1	18	.	TRBJ1-3	TRBV10-1
CASSLVGGPDTQYF	TGTGCCAGCAGCTTAGTAGGGGGCCCAGATACGCAGTATTTT	TRBD1	14	.	TRBJ2-3	TRBV7-2
CSVDTDGYTF	TGCAGCGTTGACACGGATGGCTACACCTTC	.	10	.	TRBJ1-2	TRBV29-1
CASSSPLAGGARNEQFF	TGTGCCAGCAGTTCACCCCTAGCGGGAGGGGCTCGGAATGAGCAGTTCTTC	TRBD2	17	.	TRBJ2-1	TRBV27
CASSLWTSGYNEQFF	TGCGCCAGCAGCCTTTGGACTAGCGGATACAATGAGCAGTTCTTC	TRBD2	15	once	TRBJ2-1	TRBV5-1
CASSLGYGMGYGYTF	TGTGCCAGCAGCCTCGGGTATGGTATGGGCTATGGCTACACCTTC	.	15	.	TRBJ1-2	TRBV28
CASSSNLGRYTEAFF	TGTGCCAGCAGCTCCAACCTAGGGCGATACACTGAAGCTTTCTTT	.	15	.	TRBJ1-1	TRBV16
CASSLLGLAPPYEQYF	TGTGCCAGCAGTTTACTCGGACTAGCGCCACCTTACGAGCAGTACTTC	TRBD2	16	.	TRBJ2-7	TRBV27
CASSFRTDHYEQYF	TGCGCCAGCAGCTTTCGGACGGACCACTACGAGCAGTACTTC	.	14	.	TRBJ2-7	TRBV5-1
CASSLGTGGQGETQYF	TGTGCCAGCAGCCTCGGAACAGGGGGACAAGGGGAGACCCAGTACTTC	TRBD1	16	.	TRBJ2-5	TRBV5-8
CASSYANEQFF	TGTGCCAGCAGTTACGCTAATGAGCAGTTCTTC	.	11	.	TRBJ2-1	TRBV6-5
CASRLTNTGELFF	TGTGCCAGCCGCCTAACGAACACCGGGGAGCTGTTTTTT	.	13	.	TRBJ2-2	TRBV6-5
CASSPSRASSYNEQFF	TGTGCCAGCAGCCCAAGCAGGGCCAGCTCCTACAATGAGCAGTTCTTC	.	16	.	TRBJ2-1	TRBV7-3
CASSFPVGGEGGGYTF	TGTGCCAGCAGCTTCCCGGTGGGGGGCGAGGGTGGTGGCTACACCTTC	.	16	.	TRBJ1-2	TRBV9
CASSLSGRVNEQFF	TGTGCCAGCAGTTTAAGCGGGAGGGTGAATGAGCAGTTCTTC	TRBD2	14	.	TRBJ2-1	TRBV27
CASTLGTDQETQYF	TGTGCCAGCACCCTAGGGACGGACCAAGAGACCCAGTACTTC	.	14	.	TRBJ2-5	TRBV7-8
CASSLPPPRTGYTF	TGTGCCAGCAGCCTGCCGCCCCCAAGGACGGGCTACACCTTC	.	14	.	TRBJ1-2	TRBV5-5
CATYRGNEQFF	TGTGCCACCTACAGGGGCAATGAGCAGTTCTTC	TRBD1	11	.	TRBJ2-1	TRBV6-5
CASSLRAQGAGGYTF	TGTGCCAGCAGTTTAAGAGCCCAGGGGGCCGGTGGCTACACCTTC	TRBD1	15	.	TRBJ1-2	TRBV28
CASTDWVASGTYEQYF	TGTGCCAGTACCGATTGGGTCGCTAGCGGGACCTACGAGCAGTACTTC	TRBD2	16	.	TRBJ2-7	TRBV19
CASSFPQHF	TGTGCCAGCAGTTTCCCCCAGCATTTT	.	9	.	TRBJ1-5	TRBV27